Presented here are 16 T cell receptor beta chains from one specimen sequenced in a study of early T cells in non-severe SARS-CoV-2 infection. TCRdb recomputed calls from the 5' RACE reads with MiXCR, one row per CDR3 protein. The sample has more than 20,000 distinct CDR3 sequences, about 5.7% seen once. Here the sequenced sample was whole blood, taken at baseline. These receptors came from an adult who was a healthcare worker with PCR-confirmed SARS-CoV-2 infection or an uninfected control (not recorded which).

The chain has TRBV3-1 and TRBJ2-1; the match to TRBD1 covers 7 bases. CDR3 size: 16 residues. CDR1 and CDR2 (germline): LGHDT, YNNKEL (reference sequence). The V gene end was trimmed by 3 bases and the J gene end by 2 bases; junction bases not matched to a gene: 7. For the CDR3, the DNA is TGTGCCAGCAGCCAGAAAACAGGGGCCGCCTACAATGAGCAGTTCTTC. Its translation: CASSQKTGAAYNEQFF.

This clonotype was found a few times. CDR3 sequence (DNA): TGTGCCAGCACTGACAGGGGTCTTTCCCGGGAGCTGTTTTTT. Translating gives CASTDRGLSRELFF. The chain employs TRBV27 and TRBJ2-2; TRBD1 agrees at 8 bases. The CDR3 sequence is 14 residues long. Trimming cost V 7 bases and J 9 bases; bases outside gene matches: 10. Germline V gives CDR1 MNHEY, CDR2 SMNVEV (reference sequence).

CDR3 nucleotides: TGTGCCAGCAGCCCTGACGGACGCGGTGTGAACACTGAAGCTTTCTTT. Amino acids: CASSPDGRGVNTEAFF. The V call is TRBV5-8, the J call TRBJ1-1; D is undetermined. The germline V gene encodes CDR1 SGHTS and CDR2 YDEGEE. The CDR3 covers 16 residues. Trimming took 4 bases from V and 0 from J, leaving 16 bases between them.

This clonotype was counted a few times. The CDR3 spells CSARGVAGVDNEQFF. CDR3 DNA: TGCAGTGCTAGAGGAGTAGCGGGGGTTGACAATGAGCAGTTCTTC. V and J are TRBV20-1 and TRBJ2-1, with TRBD2 identical over 9 bases. CDR1 is DFQATT, CDR2 SNEGSKA, per germline (reference sequence). The CDR3 is made up of 15 amino acids. The trim removed 1 base at V and 5 bases at J, leaving 6 bases unmatched.

This clonotype was counted ten times or more. The chain couples TRBV1 to TRBJ2-3; TRBD1, the table's D call, lacks a check against the DNA. TRBV1 is a pseudogene segment. The CDR3 consists of 13 residues. The CDR3 here is CTSSHRQGDTQYF. CDR3 nucleotide sequence: TGCACCAGCAGCCACAGACAGGGAGATACGCAGTATTTT.

The chain links TRBV7-8 to TRBJ2-2; 7 nucleotides line up with TRBD1. The CDR3 is 15 amino acids. Trimming removed 9 bases from V and 5 bases from J; junction bases left unmatched: 12. CDR1 SGHVS and CDR2 FQNEAQ come from the germline V gene. CDR3 in DNA: TGTGCCAGTAGCCCCCGGGGCAGGGGGACCGGGGAGCTGTTTTTT. Translating it yields CASSPRGRGTGELFF.

The genes are TRBV7-2 and TRBJ1-5; D is uncertain. The germline V and J ends were trimmed by 1 base and 1 base, with 8 bases remaining between them. This CDR3 is 15 amino acids long. Germline V lookup: CDR1 SGHTA, CDR2 FQGNSA. The CDR3 protein is CASSLGSRSNQPQHF. As DNA, the CDR3 is TGTGCCAGCAGCTTAGGGTCGAGAAGCAATCAGCCCCAGCATTTT.

Ten or more counts support this clonotype. This chain links TRBV27 with TRBJ2-7; D gene unclear. CDR1 and CDR2 (germline): MNHEY, SMNVEV (reference sequence). The CDR3 contains 10 residues. Trimming removed 8 bases at V and 2 bases at J, with 4 bases between. In DNA, the CDR3 is TGTGCCAGCGGACCCTACGAGCAGTACTTC. Translated, it gives CASGPYEQYF.

The V gene is TRBV12-3 or TRBV12-4, the J gene TRBJ2-3; D is uncertain. The CDR3 contains 13 residues. With 6 bases removed from V and 0 bases from J, the gap between germline ends came to 7 bases. CDR3 residues: CASSPASTDTQYF. CDR3 DNA sequence: TGTGCCAGCAGCCCCGCGAGCACAGATACGCAGTATTTT.

This clonotype was picked up many times. V gene TRBV6-6 combines with J gene TRBJ1-3, with D perhaps TRBD1 (5 bases). Between the trimmed V and J ends, which lost 4 bases and 3 bases, there was a span of 13 bases. This CDR3 is built from 15 residues. From germline, CDR1 is MNHNY and CDR2 SVGAGI (reference sequence). In DNA, the CDR3 is TGTGCCAGCAGTTCTACCAGGGCTATTGGAAACACCATATATTTT. It translates to CASSSTRAIGNTIYF.

J is TRBJ2-7 and V is TRBV11-1, with 8 bases identical to TRBD1. There are 15 residues in the CDR3. The V gene's germline CDR1 is SGHAT and CDR2 FQDESV (reference sequence). Trimming cost V 5 bases and J 3 bases; bases outside gene matches: 9. CDR3 loop: CASSVEQGGHYEQYF. The CDR3 DNA sequence: TGTGCCAGCAGCGTCGAACAGGGGGGCCACTACGAGCAGTACTTC.

There are many counts of this clonotype. V usage is TRBV12-3 or TRBV12-4 and J usage is TRBJ2-7; D tentatively reads TRBD1 or TRBD2 (5 bases each). V lost 4 bases and J lost 2, with 9 bases in between. CDR3 size: 13 residues. This chain's CDR3 is CASSYRDAYEQYF. For the CDR3, the DNA is TGTGCCAGCAGTTACCGGGACGCCTACGAGCAGTACTTC.

This clonotype was counted ten times or more. The CDR3 here is CASSFLYEQYF. In DNA form, the CDR3 reads TGTGCCAGCAGCTTCCTTTACGAGCAGTACTTC. The chain couples TRBV7-2 to TRBJ2-7, with no clear D. Germline-derived CDR1 and CDR2 are SGHTA and FQGNSA. The CDR3 runs 11 residues. Between the trimmed V and J ends, which lost 3 bases and 4 bases, there was a span of 4 bases. The whole variable domain, remainder taken from reference TRBV7-2 and TRBJ2-7, is GAGVSQSPSNKVTEKGKDVELRCDPISGHTALYWYRQSLGQGLEFLIYFQGNSAPDKSGLPSDRFSAERTGGSVSTLTIQRTQQEDSAVYLCASSFLYEQYFGPGTRLTVT.

This clonotype was observed a few times. The J gene is TRBJ2-7, the V gene TRBV12-3 or TRBV12-4, with 7 bases that match TRBD1. With V trimmed by 6 bases and J by 3 bases, 8 bases remained unmatched. This CDR3 is built from 14 residues. The CDR3 sequence: CASSPGTAHYEQYF. Here the CDR3 DNA reads TGTGCCAGCAGCCCCGGGACAGCTCACTACGAGCAGTACTTC.

This clonotype has a count of ten or more. Written as DNA, the CDR3 is TGTGCCAGCAGCGTAGGCGGGGGCCCTCGGACCATTCAGTACTTC. As protein: CASSVGGGPRTIQYF. This chain links TRBV9 with TRBJ2-4, with D possibly TRBD2 on 7 matching bases. The ends were cut back, 0 bases at V and 9 bases at J, with 16 bases in the middle. The length of the CDR3 is 15 residues. Germline V CDR1 and CDR2: SGDLS, YYNGEE.

This clonotype showed up just a few times. The chain couples TRBV12-3 or TRBV12-4 to TRBJ1-2, with unresolved D. The CDR3 consists of 14 residues. Trimming removed 9 bases from V and 8 bases from J, with 22 bases in between. CDR3 DNA: TGTGCCAGTCTTCCCTGGGTCGACTATCTAGGCTACACCTTC. Translation gives CASLPWVDYLGYTF.